Following are 14 T cell receptor beta chains from one sample sequenced in a study of T cells expressing NK-cell markers. TCRdb reanalyzed the 5' RACE reads, giving one entry per CDR3 protein sequence and no DNA. This sample's table reports about 460,000 distinct CDR3 sequences. Input material: blood T cells: a sorted CD56 or NKG2C T cell subset, CD4+ or CD8+ T cells, or bulk PBMC T cells (not recorded which). These receptors came from a woman between 45 and 60 years old in good health.

This chain connects TRBV5-1 to TRBJ2-1; TCRdb calls TRBD1, which cannot be checked without DNA. This CDR3 spans 14 amino acids. The germline gives CDR1 SGHRS, CDR2 YFSETQ. The CDR3 spells CASEEGGFRNEQFF.

V and J are TRBV18 and TRBJ2-7; the TCRdb call, TRBD1, lacks DNA for checking. This CDR3 has 14 residues. Per germline, CDR1 KGHSH and CDR2 LQKENI. CDR3 region: CASSPGTGHYEQYF.

This chain uses TRBV5-1 with TRBJ2-1; TCRdb names TRBD1, which stays unverified in the absence of DNA. Germline CDR1 is SGHRS and CDR2 is YFSETQ. The CDR3 has 13 residues. The CDR3 here is CASSNDRFNEQFF.

The chain uses TRBV7-2 and TRBJ2-7; with no DNA, the TCRdb D assignment of TRBD2 cannot be verified. CDR1 is SGHTA and CDR2 is FQGNSA in the germline V gene. This CDR3 is 15 amino acids long. CDR3: CASSLGGPSGVEQYF.

The CDR3 reads CASSLVMRESGELFF. The chain employs TRBV5-1 and TRBJ2-2; lacking DNA, the TRBD2 call made by TCRdb goes unchecked. CDR1 is SGHRS, CDR2 YFSETQ, per germline. The CDR3 spans 15 residues.

The rearrangement joins TRBV5-4 to TRBJ2-4. The CDR3 spans 14 residues. Germline assignment: CDR1 SGHNT and CDR2 YYREEE (reference sequence). The CDR3 spells CASRPWGAKNIQYF.

The chain links TRBV7-9 to TRBJ2-7; TCRdb designates TRBD1, a call that cannot be tested without DNA. The CDR3 extends over 15 amino acids. CDR1 is SEHNR and CDR2 is FQNEAQ in the germline V gene (reference sequence). CDR3: CASSRTVGFSVEQYF.

The chain joins TRBV18 to TRBJ2-1; TCRdb selects TRBD2, and the lack of DNA leaves this call unchecked. The CDR3 loop spans 16 amino acids. Germline-derived CDR1 and CDR2 are KGHSH and LQKENI. CDR3 amino acids: CASSPRASGSGNEQFF.

The V gene is TRBV11-1, the J gene TRBJ2-3. Germline assignment: CDR1 SGHAT and CDR2 FQDESV (reference sequence). This CDR3 has 14 amino acids. The CDR3 is CASSLGLVTDTQYF.

The chain employs TRBV9 and TRBJ2-1; the D call from TCRdb, TRBD2, cannot be confirmed without DNA. Germline CDR1 SGDLS, CDR2 YYNGEE. CDR3 length: 17 residues. The CDR3: CASSVAVSGGYNAIQFF.

The rearrangement joins TRBV7-8 to TRBJ1-2; TCRdb lists TRBD1, though no DNA is available to test this call. CDR1 is SGHVS and CDR2 is FQNEAQ in the germline V gene. This CDR3 has 14 amino acids. CDR3 in amino acids: CASSLDPGGNGYTF.

The chain recombines TRBV4-2 with TRBJ2-3. CDR3 length equals 16 residues. Germline V lookup: CDR1 LGHNA, CDR2 YNFKEQ. This CDR3 reads CASSQDLGLERDTQYF.

The chain couples TRBV6-2 or TRBV6-3 to TRBJ2-3; TCRdb picks TRBD2, but there is no DNA to check that call. The CDR3 is 18 amino acids. Germline loops: CDR1 MNHEY, CDR2 SVGEGT. CDR3 amino acids: CASSYHFLGGRNPDTQYF.

The genes are TRBV20-1 and TRBJ2-3; there is no DNA to check the TCRdb D call of TRBD1. The CDR3 length is 13 residues. Germline CDR1 is DFQATT and CDR2 is SNEGSKA (reference sequence). CDR3 sequence: CSSQGVSTDTQYF.